One sample yielded the 32 T cell receptor beta chains listed below, sequenced in a study of blood T cell repertoires in COVID-19. The data were produced by immunoSEQ multiplex PCR, yet TCRdb's version contains in-frame clones alone and is incomplete. The sample consists of some 180,000 clones, approximately 80% of them appearing once. Material for sequencing was PBMCs or T cells enriched from blood (not recorded which). These receptor sequences come from a woman aged 55-69 years with acute COVID-19.

The chain has TRBV14 and TRBJ2-1, with 13 bases lining up with TRBD2. The ends lost 4 bases at V and 7 bases at J; junction bases unmatched: 7. The CDR3 covers 16 residues. Germline loops: CDR1 SGHDN, CDR2 FVKESK. This chain's CDR3 is CASSPRGLAGLNEQFF. CDR3 nucleotides: TGTGCCAGCAGCCCCAGGGGACTAGCGGGATTAAATGAGCAGTTCTTC.

V and J are TRBV11-2 and TRBJ2-3; 7 bases agree with TRBD1. J lost 4 bases, V lost 4 bases, and 8 bases had no gene match. The CDR3 is 15 residues long. Germline CDR1 SGHAT, CDR2 FQNNGV. The CDR3: CASSSPGGSADTQYF. CDR3 in DNA: TGTGCCAGCAGCTCCCCAGGGGGATCCGCAGATACGCAGTATTTT.

This rearrangement joins TRBV30 to TRBJ1-5; D is undetermined. Germline CDR1 GTSNPN, CDR2 SVGIG (reference sequence). There are 13 residues in the CDR3. V dropped 0 bases and J dropped 2 bases, with 5 bases sitting between them. The CDR3 sequence: CAWSVQGNQPQHF. In DNA, the CDR3 is TGTGCCTGGAGTGTCCAGGGCAATCAGCCCCAGCATTTT.

The chain combines TRBV19 with TRBJ1-2; TRBD1 is a possible D gene (6 bases). The CDR3 length is 14 residues. Per germline, CDR1 LNHDA and CDR2 SQIVND (reference sequence). With 4 bases removed from V and 1 base from J, the gap between germline ends came to 10 bases. The chain's CDR3 is CASSTGQSNYGYTF. CDR3 sequence (DNA): TGTGCCAGTAGTACAGGACAGAGTAACTATGGCTACACCTTC.

In its sample, this clone was seen a few times. V usage is TRBV6-2 or TRBV6-3 and J usage is TRBJ1-1; D not resolved. The germline V gene has CDR1 MNHEY and CDR2 SVGEGT. This CDR3 is built from 14 residues. Trimming removed 0 bases from V and 9 bases from J, with 14 bases in between. CDR3 protein: CASSYSDLAEKAFF. In DNA, the CDR3 is TGTGCCAGCAGTTACTCGGATTTAGCGGAGAAAGCTTTCTTT.

The chain has TRBV28 and TRBJ2-2, with 9 bases fitting TRBD2. Germline CDR1 is MDHEN and CDR2 is SYDVKM. With 9 bases clipped from V and 4 bases from J, the junction kept 6 bases outside the gene matches. This CDR3 contains 14 residues. CDR3 bases: TGTGCCAGTGAGGGACTAGCAAGCACCGGGGAGCTGTTTTTT. Translated: CASEGLASTGELFF.

This chain connects TRBV4-3 to TRBJ2-3, with 9 bases identical to TRBD2. The CDR3 extends over 18 amino acids. J lost 7 bases, V lost 0 bases, and 14 bases had no gene match. Germline V CDR1 and CDR2: LGHNA, YSLEER. In DNA, the CDR3 is TGCGCCAGCAGCCAAGATCATGGCGGGGGGGCCTTAAGAAATACGCAGTATTTT. This codes for CASSQDHGGGALRNTQYF.

This clone was seen once. The chain links TRBV7-7 to TRBJ2-1; D unclear. Germline V CDR1 and CDR2: SSHAT, FNYEAQ (reference sequence). V lost 3 bases to trimming and J lost 0 bases, with 9 bases between them. The CDR3 runs to 15 residues. CDR3 nucleotide sequence: TGTGCCAGCAGCTTCTCGGAGAGCTCCTACAATGAGCAGTTCTTC. Its protein is CASSFSESSYNEQFF.

The V call is TRBV5-6, the J call TRBJ1-2; TRBD1 matches 8 bases. Germline lookup yields CDR1 SGHDT and CDR2 YYEEEE. CDR3 size: 15 residues. V was pared by 4 bases and J by 4 bases, with 9 bases of the junction left unmatched. The chain's CDR3 is CASSAGGEGAYGYTF. The CDR3 DNA is TGTGCCAGCAGCGCAGGGGGCGAGGGTGCCTATGGCTACACCTTC.

The chain links TRBV7-2 to TRBJ2-2, with D possibly being TRBD2 (6 bases). The germline V gene has CDR1 SGHTA and CDR2 FQGNSA. CDR3 size: 16 residues. The ends were cut back, 3 bases at V and 2 bases at J, with 13 bases in the middle. The CDR3 here is CASSFSRGGNTGELFF. The CDR3 coding sequence is TGTGCCAGCAGCTTTAGCCGGGGAGGAAACACCGGGGAGCTGTTTTTT.

This clone was seen only a few times. The chain carries TRBV5-1 and TRBJ2-5, with TRBD2 matching over 14 bases. CDR1 and CDR2 (germline): SGHRS, YFSETQ. The CDR3 loop spans 17 amino acids. V was pared by 4 bases and J by 4 bases, with 9 bases of the junction left unmatched. The CDR3 here is CASSGGLAGGSRETQYF. In DNA form, the CDR3 reads TGCGCCAGCAGCGGCGGACTAGCGGGGGGCTCGCGAGAGACCCAGTACTTC.

Only one count was recorded for this clone. The genes are TRBV5-6 and TRBJ2-7; TRBD2 might be the D (5 bases). The ends were cut back, 1 base at V and 5 bases at J, with 16 bases in the middle. Germline CDR1 SGHDT, CDR2 YYEEEE. The CDR3 is made up of 15 amino acids. CDR3 region: CASSLLGTSADEQYV. Here the CDR3 DNA reads TGTGCCAGCAGCTTGTTGGGTACCTCAGCGGACGAGCAGTACGTC.

The chain uses TRBV5-6 and TRBJ2-1; D is uncertain. The CDR3 totals 11 residues. V was trimmed by 3 bases and J by 15 bases, leaving 13 bases between them. Per germline, CDR1 SGHDT and CDR2 YYEEEE. The CDR3 DNA reads as TGTGCCAGCAGCTCCAACAGAGTTCCGTTCTTC. This sequence encodes CASSSNRVPFF.

The chain uses TRBV5-1 and TRBJ2-7; 10 nucleotides agree with TRBD2. The CDR3 has 15 residues. V lost 0 bases, J lost 7 bases, and 7 bases stayed unmatched. Germline V lookup: CDR1 SGHRS, CDR2 YFSETQ. CDR3 nucleotide sequence: TGCGCCAGCAGCTTGGACAGCGGGGGGGCGTGGGAGCAGTACGTC. It codes for CASSLDSGGAWEQYV.

The V and J genes are TRBV11-3 and TRBJ2-3; 7 bases are shared with TRBD2. Losses at the gene ends were 1 base for V and 4 bases for J; bases not matched to a gene: 2. CDR3 length equals 14 residues. CDR1 is SGHNT, CDR2 YENEEA, per germline. CDR3 in amino acids: CASSLGAGADTQYF. Here the CDR3 DNA reads TGTGCCAGCAGCTTAGGTGCGGGGGCAGATACGCAGTATTTT.

This clone occurred once. The V and J genes are TRBV5-1 and TRBJ2-3, with 7 bases that match TRBD2. The ends lost 6 bases at V and 1 base at J; junction bases unmatched: 11. Germline V CDR1 and CDR2: SGHRS, YFSETQ. The CDR3 is made up of 16 amino acids. This CDR3 reads CASTLAALTRTDTQYF. The CDR3, as DNA: TGCGCCAGCACCCTAGCGGCCCTGACCCGCACAGATACGCAGTATTTT.

The chain joins TRBV7-9 to TRBJ2-1, with 10 positions matching TRBD2. The CDR3 runs 15 residues. Trimming removed 4 bases from V and 6 bases from J; junction bases left unmatched: 6. From germline, CDR1 is SEHNR and CDR2 FQNEAQ (reference sequence). Written as DNA, the CDR3 is TGTGCCAGCAGCTCTGGGCTAGCGGGGGTCAATGAGCAGTTCTTC. Translating it yields CASSSGLAGVNEQFF.

The V gene is TRBV5-1, the J gene TRBJ2-2; 7 bases fit TRBD1. This CDR3 contains 15 residues. Losses at the gene ends were 4 bases for V and 2 bases for J; bases not matched to a gene: 5. CDR1 SGHRS and CDR2 YFSETQ come from the germline V gene. This CDR3 is CASSPRQGNTGELFF. CDR3 sequence (DNA): TGCGCCAGCAGCCCGCGACAGGGCAACACCGGGGAGCTGTTTTTT.

The V gene is TRBV4-3, the J gene TRBJ2-5; 10 bases map to TRBD2. V lost 0 bases, J lost 5 bases, and 9 bases stayed unmatched. The CDR3 length is 17 residues. Germline-derived CDR1 and CDR2 are LGHNA and YSLEER. The CDR3 DNA follows: TGCGCCAGCAGCCAAGATGCCAGCGGGGGGGCCCGGGAGACCCAGTACTTC. It codes for CASSQDASGGARETQYF.

CDR3 region: CASGPAGGQETQYF. The DNA for the CDR3 is TGTGCTAGTGGTCCCGCCGGGGGACAAGAGACCCAGTACTTC. The V and J genes are TRBV12-5 and TRBJ2-5, with a weak D call TRBD2 (6 bases). This CDR3 comprises 14 residues. Trimming left V 5 bases short and J 2 bases short, with 12 bases between. CDR1 LGHNT and CDR2 FRNRAP come from the germline V gene.

This clone was counted a single time. The chain joins TRBV7-2 to TRBJ1-4; no firm D call. The V and J ends lost 0 bases and 4 bases respectively, with 12 bases between them. Germline CDR1 reads SGHTA; CDR2 reads FQGNSA. This CDR3 region has 16 residues. CDR3 nucleotide sequence: TGTGCCAGCAGCTTAGCGCCAGGCAGCTATAATGAAAAACTGTTTTTT. This sequence encodes CASSLAPGSYNEKLFF.

The V and J genes are TRBV28 and TRBJ1-3; D call uncertain. Trimming left V 3 bases short and J 4 bases short, with 13 bases between. The V gene's germline CDR1 is MDHEN and CDR2 SYDVKM. This CDR3 is 15 amino acids long. As DNA, the CDR3 is TGTGCCAGCAGTTTCCCTGGCCCGGGGGGAAACACCATATATTTT. It yields the protein CASSFPGPGGNTIYF.

The chain links TRBV2 to TRBJ1-5, with 10 nucleotides matching TRBD1. CDR1 and CDR2 from the germline V gene are SNHLY and FYNNEI. The CDR3 sequence is 14 residues long. V lost 7 bases and J lost 9; bases outside the gene matches: 9. CDR3 in DNA: TGTGCCAGCATCACCGGGACAGGGGTAGGGCCCCAGCATTTT. Translating it yields CASITGTGVGPQHF.

V and J are TRBV30 and TRBJ1-5, with D perhaps matching TRBD1 (6 bases). CDR1 GTSNPN and CDR2 SVGIG come from the germline V gene (reference sequence). The germline V and J ends were trimmed by 1 base and 5 bases, with 6 bases remaining between them. The length of the CDR3 is 12 residues. This CDR3 reads CAWSGQDQPQHF. The CDR3 DNA follows: TGTGCCTGGAGTGGACAGGATCAGCCCCAGCATTTT.

The V call is TRBV21-1, the J call TRBJ2-1; the listed D gene, TRBD2, was not tested against the DNA. TRBV21-1 is labeled a pseudogene. The CDR3 covers 16 residues. The CDR3 is CASMRTGTSGNNEQFF. CDR3 bases: TGTGCCAGCATGCGGACCGGGACTAGCGGTAACAATGAGCAGTTCTTC.

CDR3 amino acids: CSAQGLYGYTF. The CDR3 DNA is TGCAGCGCTCAGGGCCTATATGGCTACACCTTC. This chain connects TRBV29-1 to TRBJ1-2; tentatively, D is TRBD1 (5 bases). Germline CDR1 reads SQVTM; CDR2 reads ANQGSEA. The ends were cut back, 7 bases at V and 5 bases at J, with 11 bases in the middle. The CDR3 contains 11 residues.

The chain recombines TRBV9 with TRBJ1-4; D remains ambiguous. The CDR3 loop spans 14 amino acids. The V and J ends lost 0 bases and 13 bases respectively, with 16 bases between them. Germline V lookup: CDR1 SGDLS, CDR2 YYNGEE. CDR3 amino acids: CASSVGGRAGLLFF. For the CDR3, the DNA is TGTGCCAGCAGCGTAGGAGGGAGGGCAGGTCTACTGTTTTTT.

The chain has TRBV30 and TRBJ1-1, with D perhaps matching TRBD1 (5 bases). Between the trimmed V and J ends, which lost 5 bases and 4 bases, there was a span of 11 bases. In germline, CDR1 is GTSNPN, CDR2 SVGIG (reference sequence). This CDR3 is 12 amino acids long. CDR3 region: CAWGDRVTEAFF. The DNA of the CDR3 is TGTGCCTGGGGAGACAGAGTCACTGAAGCTTTCTTT.

There are a few counts of this clone. The V gene is TRBV24-1, the J gene TRBJ2-5, with 12 bases that match TRBD2. The CDR3 covers 15 residues. CDR1 and CDR2 from the germline V gene are KGHDR and SFDVKD. With V trimmed by 7 bases and J by 4 bases, 6 bases remained unmatched. Here the CDR3 DNA reads TGTGCCACCAGCCTGACTAGCGGGAGTACAGAGACCCAGTACTTC. Translated, it gives CATSLTSGSTETQYF.

This chain uses TRBV2 with TRBJ1-6, with 7 bases lining up with TRBD1. CDR1 is SNHLY, CDR2 FYNNEI, per germline. V lost 0 bases, J lost 9 bases, and 8 bases stayed unmatched. The CDR3 runs 16 residues. Written as DNA, the CDR3 is TGTGCCAGCAGTGAAGCTGGGGCAGGGGGGAGTTCACCCCTCCACTTT. Translated, it gives CASSEAGAGGSSPLHF.

The CDR3 sequence: CASSPWDLETQYF. The CDR3 DNA sequence: TGTGCCAGCTCACCGTGGGACTTAGAGACCCAGTACTTC. The rearrangement joins TRBV18 to TRBJ2-5; possibly TRBD2 for D (6 bases). This CDR3 has 13 amino acids. The germline V gene encodes CDR1 KGHSH and CDR2 LQKENI. V dropped 3 bases and J dropped 4 bases, with 9 bases sitting between them.

This clone has only one observation. This sequence joins TRBV12-3 or TRBV12-4 and TRBJ1-2, with 9 bases identical to TRBD1. The V and J ends lost 6 bases and 4 bases, in that order; junction bases with no gene match: 3. CDR3 length equals 13 residues. This chain's CDR3 is CASSWDRAYGYTF. Written as DNA, the CDR3 is TGTGCCAGCAGCTGGGACAGGGCCTATGGCTACACCTTC.